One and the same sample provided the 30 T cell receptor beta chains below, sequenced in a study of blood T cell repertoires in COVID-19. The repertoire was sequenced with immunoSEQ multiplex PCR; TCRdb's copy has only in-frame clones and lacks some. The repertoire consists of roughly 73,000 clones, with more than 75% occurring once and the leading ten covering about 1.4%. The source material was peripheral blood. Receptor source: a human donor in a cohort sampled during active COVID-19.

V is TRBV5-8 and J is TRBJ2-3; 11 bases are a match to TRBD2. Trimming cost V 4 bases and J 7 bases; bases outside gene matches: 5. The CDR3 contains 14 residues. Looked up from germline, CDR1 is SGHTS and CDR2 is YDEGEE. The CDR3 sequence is CASSVGLADYTQYF. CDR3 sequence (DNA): TGTGCCAGCAGCGTGGGACTAGCGGACTATACGCAGTATTTT.

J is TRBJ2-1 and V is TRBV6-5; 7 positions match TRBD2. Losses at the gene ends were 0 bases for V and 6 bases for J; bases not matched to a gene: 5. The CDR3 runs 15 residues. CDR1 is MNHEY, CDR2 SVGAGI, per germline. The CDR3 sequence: CASSYSGLGINEQFF. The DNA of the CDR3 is TGTGCCAGCAGTTACTCAGGACTAGGTATCAATGAGCAGTTCTTC.

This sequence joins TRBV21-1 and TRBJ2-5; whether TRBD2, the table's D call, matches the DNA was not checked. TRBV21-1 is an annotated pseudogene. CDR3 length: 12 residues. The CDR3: CASSILGAAQYF. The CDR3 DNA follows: TGTGCCAGCAGCATTCTGGGAGCGGCCCAGTACTTC.

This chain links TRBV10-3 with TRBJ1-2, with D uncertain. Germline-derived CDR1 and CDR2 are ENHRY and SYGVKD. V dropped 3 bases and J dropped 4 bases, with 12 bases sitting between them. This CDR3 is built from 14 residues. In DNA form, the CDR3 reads TGTGCCATCAGTGACCCGGTGGGCGCCTATGGCTACACCTTC. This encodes CAISDPVGAYGYTF.

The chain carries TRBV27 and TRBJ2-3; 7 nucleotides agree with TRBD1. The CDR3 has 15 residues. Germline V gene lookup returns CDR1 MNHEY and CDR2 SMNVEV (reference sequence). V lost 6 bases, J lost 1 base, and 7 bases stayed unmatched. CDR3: CASRTRDSGTDTQYF. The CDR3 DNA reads TGTGCCAGCAGGACTCGGGACAGCGGCACAGATACGCAGTATTTT.

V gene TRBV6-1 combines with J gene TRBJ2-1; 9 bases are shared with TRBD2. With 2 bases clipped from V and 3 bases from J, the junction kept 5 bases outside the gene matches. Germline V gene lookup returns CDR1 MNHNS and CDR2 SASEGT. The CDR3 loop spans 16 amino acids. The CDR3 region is CASSEWSSGSYNEQFF. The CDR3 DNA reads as TGTGCCAGCAGTGAATGGAGTAGCGGGAGCTACAATGAGCAGTTCTTC.

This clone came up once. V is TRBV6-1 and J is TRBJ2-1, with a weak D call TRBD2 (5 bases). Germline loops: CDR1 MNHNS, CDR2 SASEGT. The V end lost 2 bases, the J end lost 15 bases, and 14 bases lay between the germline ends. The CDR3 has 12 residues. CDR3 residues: CASSEFAGERFF. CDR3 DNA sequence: TGTGCCAGCAGTGAATTTGCGGGTGAACGGTTCTTC.

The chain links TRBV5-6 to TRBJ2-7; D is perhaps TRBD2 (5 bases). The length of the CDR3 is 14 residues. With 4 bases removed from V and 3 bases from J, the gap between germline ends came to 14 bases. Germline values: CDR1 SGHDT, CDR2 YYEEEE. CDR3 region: CASSPGVGLYEQYF. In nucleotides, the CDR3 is TGTGCCAGCAGCCCCGGGGTCGGTCTCTACGAGCAGTACTTC. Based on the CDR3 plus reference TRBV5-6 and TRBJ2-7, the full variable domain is DAGVTQSPTHLIKTRGQQVTLRCSPKSGHDTVSWYQQALGQGPQFIFQYYEEEERQRGNFPDRFSGHQFPNYSSELNVNALLLGDSALYLCASSPGVGLYEQYFGPGTRLTVT.

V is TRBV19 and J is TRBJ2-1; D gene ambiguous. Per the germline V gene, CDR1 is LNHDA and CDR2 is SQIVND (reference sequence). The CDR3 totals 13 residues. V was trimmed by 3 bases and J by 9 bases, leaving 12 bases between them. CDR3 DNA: TGTGCCAGTAGTATCCTCCAGGCTGGTGAGCAGTTCTTC. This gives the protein CASSILQAGEQFF.

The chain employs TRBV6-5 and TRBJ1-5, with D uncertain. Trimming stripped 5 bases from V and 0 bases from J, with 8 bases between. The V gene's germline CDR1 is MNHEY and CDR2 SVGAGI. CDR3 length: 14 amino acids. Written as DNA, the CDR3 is TGTGCCAGCAGTAGCTTAGTTAGCAATCAGCCCCAGCATTTT. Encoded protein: CASSSLVSNQPQHF.

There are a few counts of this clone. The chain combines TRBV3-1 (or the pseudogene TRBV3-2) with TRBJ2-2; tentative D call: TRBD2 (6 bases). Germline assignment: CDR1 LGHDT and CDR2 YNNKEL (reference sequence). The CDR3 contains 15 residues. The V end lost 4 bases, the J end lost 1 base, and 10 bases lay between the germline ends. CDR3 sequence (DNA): TGTGCCAGCAGCCCTCGAGCGGGGAACACCGGGGAGCTGTTTTTT. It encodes CASSPRAGNTGELFF.

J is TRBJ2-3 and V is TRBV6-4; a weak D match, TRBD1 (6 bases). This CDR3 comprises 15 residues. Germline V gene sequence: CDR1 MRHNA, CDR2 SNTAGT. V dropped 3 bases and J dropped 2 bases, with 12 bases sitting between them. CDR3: CASSEGPGDTDTQYF. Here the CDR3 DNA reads TGTGCCAGCAGTGAAGGGCCAGGGGACACAGATACGCAGTATTTT.

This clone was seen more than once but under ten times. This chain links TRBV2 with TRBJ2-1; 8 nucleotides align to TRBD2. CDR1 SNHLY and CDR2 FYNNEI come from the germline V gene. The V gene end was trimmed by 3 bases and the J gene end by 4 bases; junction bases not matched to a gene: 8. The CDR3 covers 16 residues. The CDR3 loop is CASSEWLAGQYNEQFF. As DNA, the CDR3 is TGTGCCAGCAGTGAGTGGCTAGCGGGCCAGTACAATGAGCAGTTCTTC. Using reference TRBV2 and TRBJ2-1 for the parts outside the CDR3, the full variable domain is EPEVTQTPSHQVTQMGQEVILRCVPISNHLYFYWYRQILGQKVEFLVSFYNNEISEKSEIFDDQFSVERPDGSNFTLKIRSTKLEDSAMYFCASSEWLAGQYNEQFFGPGTRLTVL.

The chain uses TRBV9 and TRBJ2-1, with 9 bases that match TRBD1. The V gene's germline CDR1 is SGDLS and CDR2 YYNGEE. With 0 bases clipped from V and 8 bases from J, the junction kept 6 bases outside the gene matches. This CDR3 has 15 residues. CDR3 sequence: CASSVAGQGSDEQFF. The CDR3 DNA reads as TGTGCCAGCAGCGTAGCGGGACAGGGCTCGGATGAGCAGTTCTTC. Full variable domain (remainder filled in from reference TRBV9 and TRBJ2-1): DSGVTQTPKHLITATGQRVTLRCSPRSGDLSVYWYQQSLDQGLQFLIQYYNGEERAKGNILERFSAQQFPDLHSELNLSSLELGDSALYFCASSVAGQGSDEQFFGPGTRLTVL.

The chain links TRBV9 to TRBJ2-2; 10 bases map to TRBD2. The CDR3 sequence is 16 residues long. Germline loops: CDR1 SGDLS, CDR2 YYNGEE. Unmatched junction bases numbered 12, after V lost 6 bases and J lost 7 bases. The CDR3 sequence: CASTGSGRAFGGELFF. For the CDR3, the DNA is TGTGCCAGCACAGGAAGCGGGAGGGCCTTTGGCGGGGAGCTGTTTTTT.

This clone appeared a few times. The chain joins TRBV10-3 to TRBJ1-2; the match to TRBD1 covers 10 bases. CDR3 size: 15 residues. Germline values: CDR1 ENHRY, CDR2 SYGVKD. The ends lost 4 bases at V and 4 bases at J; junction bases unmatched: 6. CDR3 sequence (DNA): TGTGCCATCAGTGGCCCCGGGACAGGGGCCTATGGCTACACCTTC. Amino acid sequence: CAISGPGTGAYGYTF.

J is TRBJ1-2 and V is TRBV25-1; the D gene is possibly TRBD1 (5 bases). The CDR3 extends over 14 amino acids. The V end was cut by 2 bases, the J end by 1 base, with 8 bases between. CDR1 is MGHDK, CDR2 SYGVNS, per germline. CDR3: CASSERTYNYGYTF. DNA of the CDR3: TGTGCCAGCAGTGAACGGACATATAACTATGGCTACACCTTC.

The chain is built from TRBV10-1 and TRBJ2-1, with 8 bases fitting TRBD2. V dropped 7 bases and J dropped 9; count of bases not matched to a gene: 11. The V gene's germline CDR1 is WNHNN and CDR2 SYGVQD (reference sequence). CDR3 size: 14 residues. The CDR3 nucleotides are TGCGCCAGCACCGGACTAGCCTCATTTCGTGAGCAGTTCTTC. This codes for CASTGLASFREQFF.

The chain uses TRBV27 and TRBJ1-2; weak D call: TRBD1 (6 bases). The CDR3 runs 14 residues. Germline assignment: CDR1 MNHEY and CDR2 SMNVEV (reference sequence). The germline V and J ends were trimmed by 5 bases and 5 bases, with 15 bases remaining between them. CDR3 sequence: CASSQGTDGYGYTF. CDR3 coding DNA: TGTGCCAGCAGTCAGGGGACGGACGGTTATGGCTACACCTTC.

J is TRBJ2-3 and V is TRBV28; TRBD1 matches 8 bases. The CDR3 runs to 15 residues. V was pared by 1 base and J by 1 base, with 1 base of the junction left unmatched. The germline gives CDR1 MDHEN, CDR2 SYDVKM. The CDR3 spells CASSLSGQGTDTQYF. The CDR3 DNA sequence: TGTGCCAGCAGTTTATCGGGACAGGGCACAGATACGCAGTATTTT.

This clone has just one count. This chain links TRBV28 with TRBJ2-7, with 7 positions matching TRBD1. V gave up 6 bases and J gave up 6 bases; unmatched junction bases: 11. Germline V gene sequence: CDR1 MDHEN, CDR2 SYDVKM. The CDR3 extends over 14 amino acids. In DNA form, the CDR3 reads TGTGCCAGCAGGGTCGGGACAGCGGAGTTCGAGCAGTACTTC. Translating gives CASRVGTAEFEQYF.

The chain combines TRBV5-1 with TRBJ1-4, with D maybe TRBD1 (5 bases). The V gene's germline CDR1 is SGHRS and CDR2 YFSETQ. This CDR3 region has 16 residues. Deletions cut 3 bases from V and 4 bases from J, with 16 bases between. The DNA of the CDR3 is TGCGCCAGCAGCTGGGGGGACGGGATTGATAATGAAAAACTGTTTTTT. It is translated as CASSWGDGIDNEKLFF.

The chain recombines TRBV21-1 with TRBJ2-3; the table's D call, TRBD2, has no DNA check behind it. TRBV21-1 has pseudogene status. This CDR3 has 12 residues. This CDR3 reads CASSKSGDTQYF. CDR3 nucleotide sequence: TGTGCCAGCAGCAAATCGGGGGATACGCAGTATTTT.

The CDR3 reads CSASLQGDQPQHF. CDR3 sequence (DNA): TGCAGTGCTAGTTTACAGGGGGATCAGCCCCAGCATTTT. The chain carries TRBV20-1 and TRBJ1-5; 8 bases match TRBD1. Losses at the gene ends were 3 bases for V and 5 bases for J; bases not matched to a gene: 3. Germline values: CDR1 DFQATT, CDR2 SNEGSKA (reference sequence). The CDR3 has 13 amino acids.

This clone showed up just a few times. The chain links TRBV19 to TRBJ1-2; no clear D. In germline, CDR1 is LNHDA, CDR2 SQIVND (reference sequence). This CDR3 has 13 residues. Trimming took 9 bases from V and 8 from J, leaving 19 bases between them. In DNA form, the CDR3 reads TGTGCCAGCCGGAGTGGCTCGACGGGAGGCTACACCTTC. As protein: CASRSGSTGGYTF.

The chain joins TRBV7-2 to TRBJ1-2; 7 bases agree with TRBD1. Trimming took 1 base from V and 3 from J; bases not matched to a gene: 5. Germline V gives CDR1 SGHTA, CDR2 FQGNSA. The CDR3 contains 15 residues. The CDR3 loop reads CASSLEGQAHYGYTF. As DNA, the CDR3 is TGTGCCAGCAGCTTAGAAGGACAGGCCCACTATGGCTACACCTTC.

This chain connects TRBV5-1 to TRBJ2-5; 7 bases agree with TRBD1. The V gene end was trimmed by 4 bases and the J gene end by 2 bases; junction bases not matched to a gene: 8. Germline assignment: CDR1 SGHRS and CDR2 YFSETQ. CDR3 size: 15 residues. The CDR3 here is CASSSSGTVQETQYF. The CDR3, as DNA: TGCGCCAGCAGCAGCTCCGGGACAGTACAAGAGACCCAGTACTTC.

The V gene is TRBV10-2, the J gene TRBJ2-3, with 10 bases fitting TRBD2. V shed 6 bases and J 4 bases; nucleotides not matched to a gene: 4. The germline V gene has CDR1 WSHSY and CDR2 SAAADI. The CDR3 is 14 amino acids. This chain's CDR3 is CASRLGLAADTQYF. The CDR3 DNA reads TGCGCCAGCAGACTCGGACTAGCGGCAGATACGCAGTATTTT.

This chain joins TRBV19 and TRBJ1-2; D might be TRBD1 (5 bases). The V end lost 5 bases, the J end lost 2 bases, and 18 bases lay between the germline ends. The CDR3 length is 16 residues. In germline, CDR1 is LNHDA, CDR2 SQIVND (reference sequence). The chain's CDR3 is CASSGRVSGSNYGYTF. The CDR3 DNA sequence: TGTGCCAGTAGTGGCAGGGTGTCAGGGTCCAACTATGGCTACACCTTC.

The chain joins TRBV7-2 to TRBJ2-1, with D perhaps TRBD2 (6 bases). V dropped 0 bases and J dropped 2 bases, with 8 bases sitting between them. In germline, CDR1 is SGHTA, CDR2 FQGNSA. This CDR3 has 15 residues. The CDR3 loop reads CASSLAAGAYNEQFF. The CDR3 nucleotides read TGTGCCAGCAGCTTAGCAGCGGGTGCCTACAATGAGCAGTTCTTC.